The T cell receptor (beta chain) under discussion was sequenced for a study of blood T cell repertoires in COVID-19. As for the study in general: T cells, B-cell-depleted T cells, or PBMCs provided the cDNA or gDNA that served as material.

Study processing details: Amplification with reference gene primers provided the estimates of nucleated cell counts. Sequenced by immunoSEQ multiplex PCR; TCRdb stores in-frame clones only, minus some. From that table come the V and J calls and clone size; the DNA was used to work out D and trimming. Counted here are approximately 30,000 clones, about 91% occurring once; the ten biggest clones make up roughly 5.7%. V shed 0 bases and J shed 4 bases, with 6 bases lying between them. This CDR3 spans 13 amino acids. Germline V lookup: CDR1 SGHRS, CDR2 YFSETQ. The sequence came from a human donor in a cohort sampled during active COVID-19. The sequencing sample was made of peripheral blood. The rearrangement uses TRBV5-1 and TRBJ2-3; D might be TRBD1 (5 bases). CDR3 residues: CASSLEGSDTQYF. The CDR3 DNA sequence: TGCGCCAGCAGCTTGGAGGGGTCAGATACGCAGTATTTT.